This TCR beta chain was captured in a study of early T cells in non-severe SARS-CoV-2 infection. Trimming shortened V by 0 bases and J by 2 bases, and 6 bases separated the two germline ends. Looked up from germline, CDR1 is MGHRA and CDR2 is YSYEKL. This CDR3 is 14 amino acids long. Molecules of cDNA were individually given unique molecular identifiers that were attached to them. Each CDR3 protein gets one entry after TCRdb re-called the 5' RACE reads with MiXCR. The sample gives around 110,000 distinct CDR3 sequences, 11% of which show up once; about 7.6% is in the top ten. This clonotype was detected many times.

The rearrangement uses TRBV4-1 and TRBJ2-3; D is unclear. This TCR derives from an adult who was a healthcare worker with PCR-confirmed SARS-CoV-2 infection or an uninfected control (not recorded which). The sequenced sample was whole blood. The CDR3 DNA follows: TGCGCCAGCAGCCAAGACTCATCCACAGATACGCAGTATTTT. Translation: CASSQDSSTDTQYF.